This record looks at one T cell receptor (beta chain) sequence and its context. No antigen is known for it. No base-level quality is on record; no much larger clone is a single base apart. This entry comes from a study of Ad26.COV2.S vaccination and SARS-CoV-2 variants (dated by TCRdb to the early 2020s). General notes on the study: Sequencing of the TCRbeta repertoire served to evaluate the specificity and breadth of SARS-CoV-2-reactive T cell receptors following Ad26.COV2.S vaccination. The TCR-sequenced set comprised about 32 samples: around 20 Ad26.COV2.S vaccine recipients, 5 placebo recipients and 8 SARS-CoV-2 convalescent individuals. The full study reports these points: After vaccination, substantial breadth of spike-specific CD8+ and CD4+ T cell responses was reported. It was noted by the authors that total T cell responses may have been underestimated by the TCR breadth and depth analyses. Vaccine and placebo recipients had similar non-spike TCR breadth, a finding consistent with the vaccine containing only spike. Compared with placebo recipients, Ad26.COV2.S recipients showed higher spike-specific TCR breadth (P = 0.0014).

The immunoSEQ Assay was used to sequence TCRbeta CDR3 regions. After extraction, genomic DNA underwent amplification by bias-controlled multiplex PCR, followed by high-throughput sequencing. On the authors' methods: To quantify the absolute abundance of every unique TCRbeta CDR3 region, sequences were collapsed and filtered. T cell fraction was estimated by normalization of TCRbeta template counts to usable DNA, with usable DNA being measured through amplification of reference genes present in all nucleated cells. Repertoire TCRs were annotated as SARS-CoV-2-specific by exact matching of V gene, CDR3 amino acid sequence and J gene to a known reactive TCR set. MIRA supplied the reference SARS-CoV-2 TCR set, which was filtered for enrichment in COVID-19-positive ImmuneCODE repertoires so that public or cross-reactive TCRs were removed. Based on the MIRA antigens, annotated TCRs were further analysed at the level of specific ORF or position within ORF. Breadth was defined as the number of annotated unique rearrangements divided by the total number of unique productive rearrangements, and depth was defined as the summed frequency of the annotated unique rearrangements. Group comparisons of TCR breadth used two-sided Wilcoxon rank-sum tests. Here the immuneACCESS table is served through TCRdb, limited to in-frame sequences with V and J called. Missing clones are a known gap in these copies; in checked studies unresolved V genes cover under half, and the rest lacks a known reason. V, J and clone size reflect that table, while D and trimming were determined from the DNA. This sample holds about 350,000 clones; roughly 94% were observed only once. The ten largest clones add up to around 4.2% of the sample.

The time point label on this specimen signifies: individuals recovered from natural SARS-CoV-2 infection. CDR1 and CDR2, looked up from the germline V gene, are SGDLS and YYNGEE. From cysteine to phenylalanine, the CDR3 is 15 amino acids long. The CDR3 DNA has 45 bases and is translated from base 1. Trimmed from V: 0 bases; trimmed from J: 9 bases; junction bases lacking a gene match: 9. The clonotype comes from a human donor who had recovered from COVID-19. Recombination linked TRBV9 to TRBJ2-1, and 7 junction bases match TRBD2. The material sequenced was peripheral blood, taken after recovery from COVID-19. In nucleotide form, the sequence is TGTGCCAGCAGCGTAGCGGGAGGCCCCTCCGGTGAGCAGTTCTTC. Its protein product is CASSVAGGPSGEQFF.